The rows below give T cell receptor beta chains drawn from one sample of a study of T cell changes during pregnancy in multiple sclerosis. Profiled with immunoSEQ multiplex PCR; TCRdb holds only in-frame clones, not every one. The profile shows around 77,000 clones, roughly nine tenths of them singletons. Sequencing was performed on peripheral blood, taken in the third trimester of pregnancy. These receptor sequences come from a female donor with multiple sclerosis, enrolled in a pregnancy study. Each CDR3 is given with its conserved first and last residue. Fields, in order: J gene, V gene, D gene, clone size, CDR3 protein, CDR3 DNA. A D gene is named only where the DNA matches it firmly. The size of a clone is reported for some rows only, either as once, few or many, or as a class for expanded clones.

TRBJ2-5 TRBV6-5 NA NA CASSYSIMTGEETQYF TGTGCCAGCAGTTACTCGATCATGACAGGAGAAGAGACCCAGTACTTC
TRBJ2-7 TRBV29-1 NA NA CTRDSSYEQYF TGCACCCGCGACAGCTCCTACGAGCAGTACTTC
TRBJ2-3 TRBV19 TRBD1 once CASSRQGMRADTQYF TGTGCCAGTAGTCGACAGGGAATGAGGGCAGATACGCAGTATTTT
TRBJ2-7 TRBV19 TRBD2 NA CASNPTSGSYEQYF TGTGCCAGTAATCCGACTAGCGGCTCCTACGAGCAGTACTTC
TRBJ2-2 TRBV6-6 NA NA CASSYSNGGVGELFF TGTGCCAGCAGTTACTCGAACGGGGGAGTCGGGGAGCTGTTTTTT
TRBJ2-1 TRBV27 TRBD2 NA CASSPSLAGGYNEQFF TGTGCCAGCAGTCCCTCCTTAGCGGGCGGTTACAATGAGCAGTTCTTC
TRBJ2-5 TRBV5-5 NA once CASSLGGKETQYF TGTGCCAGCAGCTTGGGAGGGAAAGAGACCCAGTACTTC
TRBJ2-3 TRBV6-1 TRBD2 NA CASKREGRADTQYF TGTGCCAGCAAGCGGGAGGGCCGGGCAGATACGCAGTATTTT
TRBJ1-1 TRBV30 TRBD1 NA CAWSPRWTGRDTEAFF TGTGCCTGGAGTCCTCGATGGACAGGGCGGGACACTGAAGCTTTCTTT
TRBJ1-5 TRBV5-6 TRBD1 NA CASGNRGQPQHF TGTGCCAGCGGTAACAGGGGACAGCCCCAGCATTTT
TRBJ1-2 TRBV9 NA NA CASSVATDTAYGYTF TGTGCCAGCAGCGTAGCTACGGATACAGCTTATGGCTACACCTTC
TRBJ1-1 TRBV6-1 NA NA CASRYLQGSTEAFF TGTGCCAGCAGGTATCTTCAGGGGAGCACTGAAGCTTTCTTT
TRBJ1-1 TRBV30 TRBD1 NA CARTGRVLTEAFF TGTGCCCGGACAGGGAGGGTGTTGACTGAAGCTTTCTTT
TRBJ2-1 TRBV5-1 TRBD2 once CASSLDGGLAGVTEQFF TGCGCCAGCAGCCTGGACGGGGGACTAGCGGGAGTCACTGAGCAGTTCTTC